These 30 T cell receptor beta chains originate from one sample sequenced in a study of monozygotic twins with inflammatory bowel disease. No DNA is given; TCRdb re-called the 5' RACE reads and lists each CDR3 protein once. The sample holds just over 300,000 distinct CDR3 sequences. The sample consisted of blood. The origin of the receptors is a human donor with ulcerative colitis or Crohn's disease, or a healthy co-twin of an affected twin (not recorded which).

CDR3 residues: CASSLSVTQYF. V and J are TRBV7-2 and TRBJ2-5. Germline V gives CDR1 SGHTA, CDR2 FQGNSA. The CDR3 extends over 11 amino acids.

This sequence joins TRBV20-1 and TRBJ2-5; with no DNA, the TCRdb D assignment of TRBD2 cannot be verified. Germline V gene sequence: CDR1 DFQATT, CDR2 SNEGSKA (reference sequence). CDR3 length: 15 residues. CDR3 protein: CSAGIPGTMRETQYF.

The chain carries TRBV6-5 and TRBJ2-7; without DNA, the TCRdb call of TRBD2 cannot be checked. Per germline, CDR1 MNHEY and CDR2 SVGAGI. The CDR3 is 13 residues long. The CDR3 protein is CASGVAGVYEQYF.

V gene TRBV7-2 combines with J gene TRBJ1-6. The CDR3 consists of 12 residues. Germline CDR1 and CDR2: SGHTA and FQGNSA. This CDR3 is CASSSISSPLHF.

The genes are TRBV19 and TRBJ1-1; the D gene TCRdb calls, TRBD1, cannot be checked with no DNA. The CDR3 is 14 residues long. The germline gives CDR1 LNHDA, CDR2 SQIVND (reference sequence). CDR3: CASRMGGQVTEAFF.

The chain joins TRBV20-1 to TRBJ1-6. Germline CDR1 DFQATT, CDR2 SNEGSKA (reference sequence). This CDR3 is 14 amino acids long. The CDR3 is CSAGDGRYNSPLHF.

This sequence joins TRBV5-4 and TRBJ2-3. The germline V gene encodes CDR1 SGHNT and CDR2 YYREEE (reference sequence). The CDR3 is 16 amino acids. The CDR3 sequence is CASSIGLAGGTDTQYF.

The chain combines TRBV20-1 with TRBJ1-1. Germline V gene lookup returns CDR1 DFQATT and CDR2 SNEGSKA (reference sequence). The CDR3 sequence is 15 residues long. The CDR3: CSARVGGNKNTEAFF.

The chain joins TRBV5-1 to TRBJ1-3. The length of the CDR3 is 17 residues. Germline-derived CDR1 and CDR2 are SGHRS and YFSETQ. CDR3 protein: CASSLSVLVSSGNTIYF. The full variable domain, in which reference TRBV5-1 and TRBJ1-3 provide the parts outside the CDR3, is KAGVTQTPRYLIKTRGQQVTLSCSPISGHRSVSWYQQTPGQGLQFLFEYFSETQRNKGNFPGRFSGRQFSNSRSEMNVSTLELGDSALYLCASSLSVLVSSGNTIYFGEGSWLTVV.

The chain links TRBV10-2 to TRBJ2-4; TCRdb proposes TRBD2, but this gene call is untestable without DNA. The CDR3 has 16 residues. Germline V CDR1 and CDR2: WSHSY, SAAADI. The chain's CDR3 is CASSEGGMIAKNIQYF.

J is TRBJ1-5 and V is TRBV20-1. Germline V gene sequence: CDR1 DFQATT, CDR2 SNEGSKA (reference sequence). This CDR3 contains 17 residues. CDR3 sequence: CSARDLGRAGANQPQHF.

This chain uses TRBV7-9 with TRBJ2-7; TCRdb outputs TRBD1, but without DNA this stays unchecked. The germline V gene has CDR1 SEHNR and CDR2 FQNEAQ (reference sequence). The CDR3 loop spans 14 amino acids. CDR3 sequence: CASSSDRVLYEQYF.

V gene TRBV11-2 combines with J gene TRBJ1-5; TCRdb calls TRBD1, which cannot be checked without DNA. CDR1 is SGHAT and CDR2 is FQNNGV in the germline V gene. The length of the CDR3 is 14 residues. The CDR3 sequence is CASSSDSSGQPQHF. Variable domain in full (rest from reference TRBV11-2 and TRBJ1-5): EAGVAQSPRYKIIEKRQSVAFWCNPISGHATLYWYQQILGQGPKLLIQFQNNGVVDDSQLPKDRFSAERLKGVDSTLKIQPAKLEDSAVYLCASSSDSSGQPQHFGDGTRLSIL.

This chain connects TRBV20-1 to TRBJ2-7; TCRdb proposes TRBD1, but this gene call is untestable without DNA. The CDR3 spans 12 residues. In germline, CDR1 is DFQATT, CDR2 SNEGSKA (reference sequence). CDR3 protein: CSARLQGPPQYF.

The chain is built from TRBV19 and TRBJ2-7; the TCRdb call, TRBD1, lacks DNA for checking. CDR3 length: 14 residues. The germline V gene encodes CDR1 LNHDA and CDR2 SQIVND (reference sequence). The CDR3: CASQGAGLTYEQYF.

The chain has TRBV5-1 and TRBJ1-2. CDR1 SGHRS and CDR2 YFSETQ come from the germline V gene. The CDR3 contains 12 residues. The CDR3 region is CATSSTNYGYTF.

The chain has TRBV7-9 and TRBJ2-7; TCRdb reports TRBD2, a call that lacks DNA to check it against. Germline values: CDR1 SEHNR, CDR2 FQNEAQ (reference sequence). The CDR3 loop spans 15 amino acids. The CDR3: CASSPSWVGAYEQYF.

The chain uses TRBV7-9 and TRBJ2-1; TCRdb's assignment of TRBD2 cannot be checked, as there is no DNA. This CDR3 spans 15 amino acids. The germline V gene has CDR1 SEHNR and CDR2 FQNEAQ (reference sequence). This CDR3 is CASSLLAGVGNEQFF. Full variable domain (missing parts from reference TRBV7-9 and TRBJ2-1): DTGVSQNPRHKITKRGQNVTFRCDPISEHNRLYWYRQTLGQGPEFLTYFQNEAQLEKSRLLSDRFSAERPKGSFSTLEIQRTEQGDSAMYLCASSLLAGVGNEQFFGPGTRLTVL.

V usage is TRBV29-1 and J usage is TRBJ2-1; there is no DNA to check the TCRdb D call of TRBD1. CDR3 length: 17 residues. Germline CDR1 and CDR2: SQVTM and ANQGSEA. The CDR3 here is CSVEFVGAQRGQGEQFF.

This chain links TRBV2 with TRBJ2-3; TCRdb's D call of TRBD1 is untestable without DNA. This CDR3 has 14 amino acids. Germline V gene sequence: CDR1 SNHLY, CDR2 FYNNEI. The CDR3 sequence is CASREQQGAGSQYF.

CDR3 sequence reads: CASSPLALGYEQYF. This sequence joins TRBV7-2 and TRBJ2-7; as DNA is missing, the TRBD2 call by TCRdb cannot be tested. The CDR3 loop spans 14 amino acids. Germline CDR1 and CDR2: SGHTA and FQGNSA.

This chain joins TRBV15 and TRBJ1-3; TCRdb reports TRBD1, a call that lacks DNA to check it against. CDR1 is LNHNV and CDR2 is YYDKDF in the germline V gene (reference sequence). This CDR3 is built from 14 residues. This CDR3 is CATSRGQAGNTIYF.

The V and J genes are TRBV19 and TRBJ2-5; as DNA is missing, the TRBD2 call by TCRdb cannot be tested. Germline CDR1 is LNHDA and CDR2 is SQIVND (reference sequence). The length of the CDR3 is 13 residues. The CDR3 region is CASSPLARETQYF.

V gene TRBV5-1 combines with J gene TRBJ2-1; the D call from TCRdb, TRBD2, cannot be confirmed without DNA. This CDR3 comprises 16 residues. The germline CDR1 and CDR2 sequences are SGHRS and YFSETQ. CDR3 in amino acids: CASSLAGTSGHNEQFF. The full variable domain, completed using reference TRBV5-1 and TRBJ2-1, is KAGVTQTPRYLIKTRGQQVTLSCSPISGHRSVSWYQQTPGQGLQFLFEYFSETQRNKGNFPGRFSGRQFSNSRSEMNVSTLELGDSALYLCASSLAGTSGHNEQFFGPGTRLTVL.

This chain connects TRBV5-1 to TRBJ2-1. This CDR3 comprises 18 residues. CDR1 and CDR2 from the germline V gene are SGHRS and YFSETQ. The CDR3 here is CASSLRMIGQGPYNEQFF.

The chain recombines TRBV7-2 with TRBJ1-5. Germline V gene sequence: CDR1 SGHTA, CDR2 FQGNSA. The CDR3 is 17 amino acids. The CDR3 protein is CASSLGPRKYSNQPQHF.

The V call is TRBV14, the J call TRBJ2-7; the TCRdb call, TRBD1, lacks DNA for checking. The germline CDR1 and CDR2 sequences are SGHDN and FVKESK. The CDR3 loop spans 13 amino acids. CDR3: CASSQSRVSEQYF.

The V and J genes are TRBV28 and TRBJ2-7; absent DNA, TCRdb's TRBD2 call cannot be checked. The germline V gene encodes CDR1 MDHEN and CDR2 SYDVKM. The CDR3 is 12 residues long. The CDR3 sequence: CASRSGLAEQYF.

This chain joins TRBV5-1 and TRBJ2-3. CDR1 and CDR2 from the germline V gene are SGHRS and YFSETQ. The CDR3 is 14 amino acids. The CDR3 reads CASSFEIDTSTQYF.

The rearrangement joins TRBV5-1 to TRBJ2-2; TCRdb proposes TRBD1, but this gene call is untestable without DNA. The CDR3 loop spans 15 amino acids. CDR1 SGHRS and CDR2 YFSETQ come from the germline V gene. The CDR3 reads CASSLVATGAGELFF.